This is a list of T cell receptor beta chains from one sample in a study of cytomegalovirus exposure and HLA in healthy donors. Clones were sequenced by immunoSEQ multiplex PCR, and TCRdb holds only the in-frame ones, with some missing. In the table there are some 200,000 clones, 70% to 80% of which are singletons. What was sequenced was PBMCs. The receptors stem from a girl aged 2 to 9 in good health and CMV-seronegative. Both conserved end residues are trimmed from each CDR3. The D gene is left open where the match is weak.

j_gene | v_gene | d_gene | CDR3aa
TRBJ2-3 | TRBV6-1 | NA | ASSEVGGTDTQY
TRBJ1-1 | TRBV2 | NA | ASRVDGGVGTEAF
TRBJ2-7 | TRBV10-3 | TRBD2 | ANAGTSGKKQY
TRBJ2-5 | TRBV7-7 | TRBD2 | ASSSGRLLAGGAETQY
TRBJ1-2 | TRBV7-9 | TRBD1 | ASSLAVDLKRGLYGYT
TRBJ2-7 | TRBV11-2 | NA | ASSLMQLNSSYEQY
TRBJ2-1 | TRBV9 | NA | ASSVEGGTGVYEQF
TRBJ1-5 | TRBV6-1 | TRBD1 | ASSSGQRNQPQH
TRBJ2-1 | TRBV7-8 | TRBD2 | ASSSPPSGRANEQF
TRBJ2-1 | TRBV6-1 | TRBD1 | ASRAGTGGYNEQF
TRBJ1-1 | TRBV9 | TRBD1 | ASSVEDRVGEAF
TRBJ2-2 | TRBV12-2 | NA | ASRYPGTDTGELF
TRBJ1-2 | TRBV6-5 | NA | ASSYSEGSSGGYT
TRBJ2-7 | TRBV4-1 | NA | ASSQEGADEQY
TRBJ1-1 | TRBV19 | NA | ASHPQGAAEAF
TRBJ1-1 | TRBV7-6 | NA | ASSLGANTEAF
TRBJ1-2 | TRBV2 | TRBD1 | ASSGGQGGHGYT
TRBJ2-7 | TRBV7-9 | TRBD2 | ASSQGSSGRPGD
TRBJ2-7 | TRBV18 | TRBD2 | ASSPPGRGAYEQY
TRBJ1-5 | TRBV6-1 | NA | ASSVSGASNQPQH
TRBJ1-3 | TRBV6-1 | NA | ASRGQGNTIY
TRBJ2-7 | TRBV5-8 | TRBD1 | ASSLRDRGHYEQY
TRBJ1-4 | TRBV19 | TRBD1 | ASSTDRATNEKLF
TRBJ1-1 | TRBV2 | NA | ASCRTMNTEAF
TRBJ1-5 | TRBV30 | NA | AWTTGNQPQH
TRBJ1-1 | TRBV6-5 | NA | ASSYDRNTEAF
TRBJ1-4 | TRBV19 | NA | ASSLGNEKLF